This TCR beta chain was observed in a study of T cells in narcolepsy. Study outcomes and limitations: Same-patient CSF and blood CD4+ T cell clonotypes included HCRT-specific and TRIB2-specific autoreactive ones.

The CDR3 covers 11 residues. Germline lookup yields CDR1 SQVTM and CDR2 ANQGSEA. Sequenced by immunoSEQ multiplex PCR; TCRdb stores in-frame clones only, minus some. Among tens of thousands of clones listed, about four fifths were seen once. Remarks on this clone: As yet, its antigen is unknown.

Material for sequencing was CD45RA- memory CD4+ T cells from PBMCs. The gene calls are TRBV29-1 and TRBJ1-1; 8 nucleotides agree with TRBD1. The receptor was derived from a human donor with narcolepsy. The DNA of the CDR3 is TGCACGGACAGGGTATATACTGAAGCTTTCTTT. Its translation is CTDRVYTEAFF. Filled out from reference TRBV29-1 and TRBJ1-1, the complete variable domain reads SAVISQKPSRDICQRGTSLTIQCQVDSQVTMMFWYRQQPGQSLTLIATANQGSEATYESGFVIDKFPISRPNLTFSTLTVSNMSPEDSSIYLCTDRVYTEAFFGQGTRLTVV.